The clone carrying this TCR beta chain was recorded once. The data derive from a study of shared clonotypes between healthy human individuals. Repertoires were generated with immunoSEQ multiplex PCR, while TCRdb's copy carries only in-frame clones and drops some. The table lists 950,000 to 1,300,000 clones, 65% to 75% of them singletons, with nearly 1.5% in the top ten. A split of CD4+ cells into CD45RA+ naive and CD45RA-negative memory subsets was performed. Germline V CDR1 and CDR2: MNHEY, SVGAGI. Trimming removed 6 bases at V and 7 bases at J, with 15 bases between. CDR3 length: 13 amino acids. Sequences were obtained from memory CD4+ T cells sorted from blood. Subset meaning: CD45RA-negative fraction. The V and J genes are TRBV6-5 and TRBJ1-2; tentative D call: TRBD1 (6 bases). This sequence was found in a man younger than 30 in good health. In DNA form, the CDR3 reads TGTGCCAGCAGGGGGGGCGATTTTGGTGGCTACACCTTC. The encoded protein is CASRGGDFGGYTF.